These 18 T cell receptor beta chains were all obtained from the same sample, sequenced in a study of technical replicates of blood from a handful of donors (dated by TCRdb to the late 2010s). Libraries were prepared through the immunoSEQ multiplex PCR assay. TCRdb mirrors the immuneACCESS table, restricted to in-frame sequences. Some clones are absent from its copies; in checked studies, under half trace to an unresolved V gene, and the reason for the others is unknown. For this sample there are about 69,000 clones; 80% to 90% appear just once. Clones ranked in the top ten supply 4% to 5% of the sample. Source material: PBMCs. The receptors were sampled from a human donor in good health. Some clones in this sample may be carry-over from other donors' samples.

This sequence joins TRBV9 and TRBJ1-2; D unresolved. CDR1 SGDLS and CDR2 YYNGEE come from the germline V gene. Trimming removed 0 bases from V and 7 bases from J, with 16 bases in between. This CDR3 region has 15 residues. The CDR3 sequence is CASSVEAAVKSGYTF. In nucleotides, the CDR3 is TGTGCCAGCAGCGTAGAAGCGGCAGTAAAGTCTGGCTACACCTTC.

The chain links TRBV6-6 to TRBJ2-2; 9 positions agree with TRBD2. Germline loops: CDR1 MNHNY, CDR2 SVGAGI (reference sequence). The CDR3 totals 15 residues. Trimming cost V 2 bases and J 9 bases; bases outside gene matches: 7. CDR3 nucleotide sequence: TGTGCCAGCAGTTACATCGGGACTAGCAGCTGGGAGCTGTTTTTT. Protein product: CASSYIGTSSWELFF.

The chain has TRBV6-5 and TRBJ1-1, with unresolved D. Germline CDR1 MNHEY, CDR2 SVGAGI. The V end was cut by 7 bases, the J end by 1 base, with 13 bases between. The CDR3 runs 14 residues. The CDR3 nucleotides are TGTGCCAGCAACCCCGCGAGGGAGAACACTGAAGCTTTCTTT. Residues: CASNPARENTEAFF.

The chain employs TRBV4-3 and TRBJ1-4; 10 bases are shared with TRBD1. The CDR3 sequence is 17 residues long. CDR1 and CDR2 from the germline V gene are LGHNA and YSLEER. After removal of 1 base from V and 10 bases from J, the junction contained 12 bases not matched to a gene. The CDR3 sequence: CASSQVVSGTGAGKLFF. DNA of the CDR3: TGCGCCAGCAGCCAAGTGGTCAGTGGGACAGGGGCAGGAAAACTGTTTTTT.

The V and J genes are TRBV10-3 and TRBJ1-4; tentatively, D is TRBD1 (6 bases). Germline lookup yields CDR1 ENHRY and CDR2 SYGVKD. Trimming took off 6 bases at V and 6 bases at J, with 11 bases between the two ends. The CDR3 contains 13 residues. CDR3 residues: CAIRGGADEKLFF. The CDR3, as DNA: TGTGCCATCAGGGGGGGGGCAGATGAAAAACTGTTTTTT.

V is TRBV4-2 and J is TRBJ2-5; 10 bases are shared with TRBD2. CDR3 length: 16 amino acids. Germline CDR1 and CDR2: LGHNA and YNFKEQ. V lost 3 bases and J lost 4; bases outside the gene matches: 8. Here the CDR3 reads CASSHSLSGRAETQYF. CDR3 coding DNA: TGTGCCAGCAGCCATTCTCTCAGCGGGAGGGCAGAGACCCAGTACTTC.

V gene TRBV18 combines with J gene TRBJ1-5; tentative D call: TRBD1 (5 bases). Germline loops: CDR1 KGHSH, CDR2 LQKENI. Trimming left V 3 bases short and J 9 bases short, with 12 bases between. CDR3 length: 13 residues. The CDR3 nucleotides are TGTGCCAGCTCACCCCAGGGCCTCAGGCCCCAGCATTTT. Translation gives CASSPQGLRPQHF.

This rearrangement joins TRBV6-6 to TRBJ2-7; D remains unclear. V was clipped by 2 bases and J by 1 base, with 12 bases between them. CDR3 size: 15 residues. Germline V CDR1 and CDR2: MNHNY, SVGAGI (reference sequence). The CDR3 is CASSYIRRGSYEQYF. The CDR3 bases are TGTGCCAGCAGTTACATCCGAAGAGGTTCCTACGAGCAGTACTTC.

V gene TRBV6-6 combines with J gene TRBJ2-2; 12 bases match TRBD2. The CDR3 length is 15 residues. The junction had 2 bases not matched to a gene; V was cut back by 6 bases and J by 3 bases. CDR1 and CDR2 (germline): MNHNY, SVGAGI (reference sequence). CDR3 nucleotide sequence: TGTGCCAGCAGAGGGACTAGCGGGTACACCGGGGAGCTGTTTTTT. Translation: CASRGTSGYTGELFF.

This chain connects TRBV13 to TRBJ2-1; TRBD1 matches at 12 bases. Germline assignment: CDR1 PRHDT and CDR2 FYEKMQ (reference sequence). After removal of 5 bases from V and 9 bases from J, the junction contained 8 bases not matched to a gene. The length of the CDR3 is 15 residues. CDR3 loop: CASSGDRGQLSEQFF. The DNA for the CDR3 is TGTGCCAGCAGCGGGGACAGGGGGCAGCTAAGTGAGCAGTTCTTC.

The gene calls are TRBV19 and TRBJ2-5; TRBD1 matches at 10 bases. Germline V lookup: CDR1 LNHDA, CDR2 SQIVND (reference sequence). V gave up 6 bases and J gave up 4 bases; unmatched junction bases: 5. The length of the CDR3 is 14 residues. CDR3 bases: TGTGCCAGTAGCAGACAGGGGGCTTTAGAGACCCAGTACTTC. It translates to CASSRQGALETQYF.

The gene calls are TRBV5-1 and TRBJ2-2; 8 bases map to TRBD2. The V gene's germline CDR1 is SGHRS and CDR2 YFSETQ. This CDR3 comprises 15 residues. The junction had 10 bases not matched to a gene; V was cut back by 7 bases and J by 5 bases. DNA of the CDR3: TGCGCCAGCGGGCGGGGGGAGATCTGGACCGGGGAGCTGTTTTTT. Residues: CASGRGEIWTGELFF.

Here the CDR3 DNA reads TGTGCCAGTAGCTCCTGGGAGATAACTGGGGCCAACGTCCTGACTTTC. Translation gives CASSSWEITGANVLTF. The chain links TRBV19 to TRBJ2-6; D might be TRBD2 (5 bases). V gave up 6 bases and J gave up 2 bases, with 14 bases separating them. Germline lookup yields CDR1 LNHDA and CDR2 SQIVND (reference sequence). The CDR3 runs to 16 residues.

The genes are TRBV2 and TRBJ2-3, with 7 bases matching TRBD1. Germline values: CDR1 SNHLY, CDR2 FYNNEI. The CDR3 covers 14 residues. Trimming removed 5 bases from V and 6 bases from J; junction bases left unmatched: 8. CDR3 sequence reads: CASSRDRFPDTQYF. The CDR3 DNA reads as TGTGCCAGCAGTCGGGACAGATTCCCGGATACGCAGTATTTT.

This clone has just one count. The chain uses TRBV2 and TRBJ1-2; 7 bases fit TRBD1. Germline values: CDR1 SNHLY, CDR2 FYNNEI. This CDR3 is 16 amino acids long. Losses at the gene ends were 6 bases for V and 1 base for J; bases not matched to a gene: 11. The CDR3 is CASRNPARGVNYGYTF. Here the CDR3 DNA reads TGTGCCAGCAGGAACCCCGCCAGGGGGGTTAACTATGGCTACACCTTC.

This chain uses TRBV7-8 with TRBJ1-5; D is possibly TRBD1 (5 bases). Germline CDR1 reads SGHVS; CDR2 reads FQNEAQ. This CDR3 comprises 15 residues. Trimming took off 2 bases at V and 3 bases at J, with 11 bases between the two ends. The CDR3 nucleotides read TGTGCCAGCAGCTTACAGGGCTTTGACAATCAGCCCCAGCATTTT. This gives the protein CASSLQGFDNQPQHF.

This chain connects TRBV7-2 to TRBJ1-4; the D gene is possibly TRBD1 (5 bases). The CDR3 length is 16 residues. Per the germline V gene, CDR1 is SGHTA and CDR2 is FQGNSA. Deletions cut 2 bases from V and 0 bases from J, with 10 bases between. The CDR3 nucleotides read TGTGCCAGCAGCTTAATGGTGGGGCCAACTAATGAAAAACTGTTTTTT. Translation gives CASSLMVGPTNEKLFF.

The gene calls are TRBV5-1 and TRBJ1-2; 7 bases align to TRBD1. Germline CDR1 SGHRS, CDR2 YFSETQ. The V and J ends lost 5 bases and 6 bases, in that order; junction bases with no gene match: 16. The CDR3 runs to 16 residues. The CDR3 loop reads CASSSTSTGLYNGYTF. Written as DNA, the CDR3 is TGCGCCAGCAGTTCCACATCGACAGGGCTTTACAATGGCTACACCTTC.